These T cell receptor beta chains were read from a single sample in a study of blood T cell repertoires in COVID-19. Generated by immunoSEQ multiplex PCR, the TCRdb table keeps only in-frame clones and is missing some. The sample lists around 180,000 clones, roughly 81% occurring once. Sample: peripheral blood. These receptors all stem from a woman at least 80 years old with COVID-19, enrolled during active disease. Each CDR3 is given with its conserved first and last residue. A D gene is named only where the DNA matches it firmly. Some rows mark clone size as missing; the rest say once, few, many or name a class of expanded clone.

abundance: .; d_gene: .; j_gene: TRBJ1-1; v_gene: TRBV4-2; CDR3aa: CASSQTGPNTEAFF; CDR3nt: TGTGCCAGCAGCCAGACAGGACCTAACACTGAAGCTTTCTTT
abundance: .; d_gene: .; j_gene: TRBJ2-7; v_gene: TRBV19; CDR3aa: CASSNPRLVGSSYEQYF; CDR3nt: TGTGCCAGTAGTAACCCCCGGCTAGTCGGGAGCTCCTACGAGCAGTACTTC
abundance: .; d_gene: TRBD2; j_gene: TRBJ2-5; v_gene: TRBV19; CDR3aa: CASSGWVAGGQETQYF; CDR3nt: TGTGCCAGTAGTGGCTGGGTAGCGGGGGGCCAAGAGACCCAGTACTTC
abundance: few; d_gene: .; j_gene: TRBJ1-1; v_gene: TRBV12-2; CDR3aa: CASRFQQGAIEAFF; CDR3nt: TGTGCAAGTCGCTTCCAACAGGGGGCTATTGAAGCTTTCTTT
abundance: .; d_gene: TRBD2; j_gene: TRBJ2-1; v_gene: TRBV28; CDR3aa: CASSRVGTTDEQFF; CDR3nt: TGTGCCAGCAGTCGGGTCGGGACTACGGATGAGCAGTTCTTC
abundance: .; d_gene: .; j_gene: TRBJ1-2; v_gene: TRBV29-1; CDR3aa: CSADNRATGYTF; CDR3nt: TGCAGCGCCGACAACAGGGCCACTGGCTACACCTTC
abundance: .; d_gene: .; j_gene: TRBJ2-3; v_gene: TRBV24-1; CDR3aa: CATSESGQFSSTDTQYF; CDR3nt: TGTGCCACCAGTGAGTCTGGACAATTCTCTAGCACAGATACGCAGTATTTT
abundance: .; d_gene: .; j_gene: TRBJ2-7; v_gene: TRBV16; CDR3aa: CASSQSPALRKEQYF; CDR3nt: TGTGCCAGCAGCCAATCCCCCGCGCTCCGAAAGGAGCAGTACTTC
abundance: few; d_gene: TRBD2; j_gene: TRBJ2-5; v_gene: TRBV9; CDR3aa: CASSLGTSGVETQYF; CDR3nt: TGTGCCAGCAGCTTAGGGACTAGCGGGGTAGAGACCCAGTACTTC
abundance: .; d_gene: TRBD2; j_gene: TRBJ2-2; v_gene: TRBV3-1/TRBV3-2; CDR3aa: CASSQPLNWGGLSRTGELFF; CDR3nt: TGTGCCAGCAGCCAACCACTAAACTGGGGGGGTTTGTCGCGGACCGGGGAGCTGTTTTTT